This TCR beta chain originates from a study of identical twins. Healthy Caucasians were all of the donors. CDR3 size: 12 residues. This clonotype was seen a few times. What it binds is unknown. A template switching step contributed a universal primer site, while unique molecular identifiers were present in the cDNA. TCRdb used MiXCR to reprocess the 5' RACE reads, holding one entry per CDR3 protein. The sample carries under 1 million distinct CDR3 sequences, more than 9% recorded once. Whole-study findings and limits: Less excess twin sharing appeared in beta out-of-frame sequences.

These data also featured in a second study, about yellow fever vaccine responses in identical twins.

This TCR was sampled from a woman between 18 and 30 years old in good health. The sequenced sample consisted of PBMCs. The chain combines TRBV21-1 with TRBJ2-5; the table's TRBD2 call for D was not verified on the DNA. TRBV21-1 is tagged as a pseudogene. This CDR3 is CASSKSWTSGYF. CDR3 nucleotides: TGTGCCAGCAGCAAATCCTGGACTAGCGGGTATTTC.